This TCR beta chain was identified in a study of T cells in Graves' hyperthyroidism and ophthalmopathy. Whole-study results and caveats: Appearing also in blood were most of the thyroid clonotypes expanded above 0.001.

Note on this clonotype: Its target is unknown.

Researchers amplified the TCR beta CDR3 regions from RNA transcripts. The primer set for the first-round RT-PCR of the TCR CDR3 was HTBI. TCRdb passed the multiplex PCR reads through MiXCR, listing each CDR3 protein once. The sample contains roughly 570,000 distinct CDR3 sequences, around 46% of which appear only once. Trimming cost V 3 bases and J 3 bases, with 12 bases left between them. The length of the CDR3 is 14 residues. Germline lookup yields CDR1 LNHDA and CDR2 SQIVND (reference sequence). This chain connects TRBV19 to TRBJ2-7; D is possibly TRBD1 (6 bases). Sequencing used peripheral blood or thyroid tissue (not recorded which). The sequence came from an adult woman with Graves' disease, either hyperthyroidism or ophthalmopathy (not recorded which). CDR3 nucleotides: TGTGCCAGTAGTATTTCGGGACAAAGCTACGAGCAGTACTTC. Its translation: CASSISGQSYEQYF. The complete variable domain, with remaining parts taken from reference TRBV19 and TRBJ2-7, reads DGGITQSPKYLFRKEGQNVTLSCEQNLNHDAMYWYRQDPGQGLRLIYYSQIVNDFQKGDIAEGYSVSREKKESFPLTVTSAQKNPTAFYLCASSISGQSYEQYFGPGTRLTVT.